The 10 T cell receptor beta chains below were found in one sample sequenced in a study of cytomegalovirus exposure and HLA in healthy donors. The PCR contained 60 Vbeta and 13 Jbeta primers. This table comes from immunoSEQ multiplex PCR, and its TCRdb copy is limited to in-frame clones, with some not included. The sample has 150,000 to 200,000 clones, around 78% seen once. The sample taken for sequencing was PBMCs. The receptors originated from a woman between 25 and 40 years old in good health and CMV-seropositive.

The CDR3, as DNA: TGTGCCAGCAGCGCACTCCCGGGACAGATCCTTTGGTACTTC. This codes for CASSALPGQILWYF. The chain is built from TRBV5-8 and TRBJ2-7; 7 nucleotides match TRBD1. V was pared by 4 bases and J by 12 bases, with 16 bases of the junction left unmatched. Germline CDR1 SGHTS, CDR2 YDEGEE. This CDR3 contains 14 residues.

The CDR3 sequence: CASSRQREGLDTQYF. The CDR3 nucleotides read TGTGCCAGCAGCAGACAGCGGGAGGGCCTGGATACGCAGTATTTT. The chain links TRBV11-2 to TRBJ2-3; 10 nucleotides align to TRBD2. V shed 5 bases, J shed 6 bases, and the junction held 8 bases outside the gene matches. CDR3 size: 15 residues. Germline CDR1 is SGHAT and CDR2 is FQNNGV.

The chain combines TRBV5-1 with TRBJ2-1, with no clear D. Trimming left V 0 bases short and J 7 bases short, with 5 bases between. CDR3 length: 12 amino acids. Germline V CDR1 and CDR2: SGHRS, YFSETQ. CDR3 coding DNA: TGCGCCAGCAGCTTGGCCCTAAATGAGCAGTTCTTC. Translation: CASSLALNEQFF. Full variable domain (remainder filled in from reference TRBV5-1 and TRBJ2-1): KAGVTQTPRYLIKTRGQQVTLSCSPISGHRSVSWYQQTPGQGLQFLFEYFSETQRNKGNFPGRFSGRQFSNSRSEMNVSTLELGDSALYLCASSLALNEQFFGPGTRLTVL.

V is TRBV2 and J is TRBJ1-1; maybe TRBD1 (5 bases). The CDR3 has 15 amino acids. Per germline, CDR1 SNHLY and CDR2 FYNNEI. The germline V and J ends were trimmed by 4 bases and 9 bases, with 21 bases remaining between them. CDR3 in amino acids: CASSVIVGGFAKAFF. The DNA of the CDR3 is TGTGCCAGCAGTGTTATAGTGGGGGGTTTTGCTAAAGCTTTCTTT.

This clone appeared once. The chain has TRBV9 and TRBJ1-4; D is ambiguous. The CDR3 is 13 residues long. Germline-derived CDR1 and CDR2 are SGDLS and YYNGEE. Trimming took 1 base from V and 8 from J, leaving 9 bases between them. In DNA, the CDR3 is TGTGCCAGCAGCGTAAGAGGAGGGGAAAAACTGTTTTTT. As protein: CASSVRGGEKLFF.

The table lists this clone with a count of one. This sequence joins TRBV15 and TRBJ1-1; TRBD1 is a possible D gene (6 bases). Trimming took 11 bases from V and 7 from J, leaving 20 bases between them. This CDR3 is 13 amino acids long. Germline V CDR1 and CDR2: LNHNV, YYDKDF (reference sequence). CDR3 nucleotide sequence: TGTGCCGCCGGCGAGGGGGAACGAGTTGAAGCTTTCTTT. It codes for CAAGEGERVEAFF. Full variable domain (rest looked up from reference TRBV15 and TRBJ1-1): DAMVIQNPRYQVTQFGKPVTLSCSQTLNHNVMYWYQQKSSQAPKLLFHYYDKDFNNEADTPDNFQSRRPNTSFCFLDIRSPGLGDTAMYLCAAGEGERVEAFFGQGTRLTVV.

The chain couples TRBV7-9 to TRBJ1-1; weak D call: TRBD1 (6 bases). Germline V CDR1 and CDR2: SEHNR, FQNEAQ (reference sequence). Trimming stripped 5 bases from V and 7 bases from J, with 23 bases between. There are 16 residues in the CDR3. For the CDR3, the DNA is TGTGCCAGCAGCCCGTCGGGGGGCCCTTCGACCTATGAAGCTTTCTTT. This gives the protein CASSPSGGPSTYEAFF.

The CDR3 bases are TGCGCCAGCAGCCAAGGAGCCGGGGGGACTAATGAAAAACTGTTTTTT. This codes for CASSQGAGGTNEKLFF. This chain links TRBV4-1 with TRBJ1-4; TRBD1 might be the D (5 bases). This CDR3 has 16 amino acids. With 1 base removed from V and 2 bases from J, the gap between germline ends came to 11 bases. The germline V gene has CDR1 MGHRA and CDR2 YSYEKL.

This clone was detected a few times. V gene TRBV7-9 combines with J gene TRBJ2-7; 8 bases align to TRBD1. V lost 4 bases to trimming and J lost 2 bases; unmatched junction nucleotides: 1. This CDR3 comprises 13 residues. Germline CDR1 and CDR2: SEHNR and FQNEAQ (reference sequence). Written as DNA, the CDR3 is TGTGCCAGCAGCTCCAGGGGGCCCTACGAGCAGTACTTC. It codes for CASSSRGPYEQYF.

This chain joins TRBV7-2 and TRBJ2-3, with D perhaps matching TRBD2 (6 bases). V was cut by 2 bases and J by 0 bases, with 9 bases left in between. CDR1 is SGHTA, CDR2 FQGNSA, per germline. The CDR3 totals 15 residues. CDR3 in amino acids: CASSLLRGSTDTQYF. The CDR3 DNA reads TGTGCCAGCAGCTTATTGCGGGGAAGCACAGATACGCAGTATTTT.